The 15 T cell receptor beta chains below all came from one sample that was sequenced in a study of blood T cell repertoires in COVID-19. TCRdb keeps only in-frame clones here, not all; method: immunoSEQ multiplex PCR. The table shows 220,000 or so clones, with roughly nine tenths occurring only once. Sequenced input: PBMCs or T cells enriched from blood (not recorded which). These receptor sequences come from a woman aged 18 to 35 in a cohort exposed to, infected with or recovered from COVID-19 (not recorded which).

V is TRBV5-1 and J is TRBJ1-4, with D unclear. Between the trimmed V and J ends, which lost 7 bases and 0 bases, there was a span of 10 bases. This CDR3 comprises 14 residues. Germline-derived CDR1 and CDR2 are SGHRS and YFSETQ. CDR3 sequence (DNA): TGCGCCAGCCGATTAGAGACAACTAATGAAAAACTGTTTTTT. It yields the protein CASRLETTNEKLFF.

For the CDR3, the DNA is TGCGCCAGCAGCCCCAGCGGTGGTTACTCAATAGATACGCAGTATTTT. Its protein is CASSPSGGYSIDTQYF. The rearrangement joins TRBV4-1 to TRBJ2-3; D might be TRBD2 (5 bases). This CDR3 is 16 amino acids long. The germline V gene encodes CDR1 MGHRA and CDR2 YSYEKL. V gave up 4 bases and J gave up 5 bases, with 19 bases separating them.

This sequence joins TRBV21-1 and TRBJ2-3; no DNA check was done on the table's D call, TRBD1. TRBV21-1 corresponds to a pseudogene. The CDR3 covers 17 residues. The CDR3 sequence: CASSTSPTVPSTDTQYF. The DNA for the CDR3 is TGTGCCAGCAGCACATCGCCGACAGTCCCTAGCACAGATACGCAGTATTTT.

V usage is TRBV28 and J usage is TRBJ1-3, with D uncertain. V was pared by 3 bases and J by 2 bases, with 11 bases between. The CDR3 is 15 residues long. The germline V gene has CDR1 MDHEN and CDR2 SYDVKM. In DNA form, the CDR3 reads TGTGCCAGCAGTTTTGCCAGTCACACTGGAAACACCATATATTTT. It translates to CASSFASHTGNTIYF.

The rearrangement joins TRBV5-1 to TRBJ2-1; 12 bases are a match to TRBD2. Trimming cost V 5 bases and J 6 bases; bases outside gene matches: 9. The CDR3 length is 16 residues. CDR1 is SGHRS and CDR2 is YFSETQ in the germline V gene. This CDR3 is CASRSSGRVLGNEQFF. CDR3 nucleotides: TGCGCCAGCAGATCTAGCGGGAGGGTCTTGGGCAATGAGCAGTTCTTC.

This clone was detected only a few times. The CDR3 is CSALSSPGQGMGYEQFF. The DNA for the CDR3 is TGCAGCGCCCTCAGTTCACCCGGACAGGGGATGGGGTATGAGCAGTTCTTC. This chain connects TRBV29-1 to TRBJ2-1; 9 bases map to TRBD1. This CDR3 spans 17 amino acids. Trimming at V came to 7 bases and at J to 8 bases, leaving 21 bases not matched to a gene. CDR1 and CDR2 from the germline V gene are SQVTM and ANQGSEA.

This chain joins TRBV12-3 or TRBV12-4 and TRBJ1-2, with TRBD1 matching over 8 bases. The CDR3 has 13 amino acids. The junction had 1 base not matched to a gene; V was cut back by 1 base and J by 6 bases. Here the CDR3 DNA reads TGTGCCAGCAGTTTAGGGACAGGGAATGGCTACACCTTC. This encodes CASSLGTGNGYTF.

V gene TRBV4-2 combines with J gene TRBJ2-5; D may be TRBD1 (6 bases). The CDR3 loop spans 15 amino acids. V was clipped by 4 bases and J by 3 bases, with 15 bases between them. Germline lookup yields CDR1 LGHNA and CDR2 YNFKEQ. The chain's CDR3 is CASSPRGQGKETQYF. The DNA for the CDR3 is TGTGCCAGCAGCCCACGTGGGCAGGGGAAAGAGACCCAGTACTTC.

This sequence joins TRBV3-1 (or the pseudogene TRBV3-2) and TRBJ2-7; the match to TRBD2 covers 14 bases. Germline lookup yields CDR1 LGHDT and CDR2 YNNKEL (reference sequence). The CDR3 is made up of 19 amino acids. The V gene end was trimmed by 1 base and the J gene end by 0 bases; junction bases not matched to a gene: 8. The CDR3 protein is CASSQVVGLAGGPSYEQYF. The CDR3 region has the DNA TGTGCCAGCAGCCAAGTCGTAGGACTAGCGGGAGGCCCCTCCTACGAGCAGTACTTC.

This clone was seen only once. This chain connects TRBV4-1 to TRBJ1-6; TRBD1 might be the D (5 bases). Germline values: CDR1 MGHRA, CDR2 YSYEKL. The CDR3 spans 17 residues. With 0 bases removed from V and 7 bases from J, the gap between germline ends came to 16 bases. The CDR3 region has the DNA TGCGCCAGCAGCCAAGAACGGGCAGGGAATCGGAATTCACCCCTCCACTTT. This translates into CASSQERAGNRNSPLHF.

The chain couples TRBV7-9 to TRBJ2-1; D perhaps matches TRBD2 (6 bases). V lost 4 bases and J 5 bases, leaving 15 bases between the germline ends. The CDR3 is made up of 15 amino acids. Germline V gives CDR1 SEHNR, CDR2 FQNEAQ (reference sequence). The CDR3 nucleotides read TGTGCCAGCAGCTCCGGGACTGGCATTGACAATGAGCAGTTCTTC. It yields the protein CASSSGTGIDNEQFF.

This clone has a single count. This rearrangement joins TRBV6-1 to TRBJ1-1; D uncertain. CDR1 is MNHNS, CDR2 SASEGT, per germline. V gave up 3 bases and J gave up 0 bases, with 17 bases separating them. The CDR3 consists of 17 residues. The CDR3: CASSERGGSTMNTEAFF. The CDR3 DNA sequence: TGTGCCAGCAGTGAGCGGGGAGGGTCTACTATGAACACTGAAGCTTTCTTT.

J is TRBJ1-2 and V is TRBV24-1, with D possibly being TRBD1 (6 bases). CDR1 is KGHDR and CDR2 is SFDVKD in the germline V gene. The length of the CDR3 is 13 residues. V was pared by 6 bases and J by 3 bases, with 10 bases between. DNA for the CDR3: TGTGCCACCAGTAGGGGGGGCGACTATGGCTACACCTTC. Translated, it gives CATSRGGDYGYTF.

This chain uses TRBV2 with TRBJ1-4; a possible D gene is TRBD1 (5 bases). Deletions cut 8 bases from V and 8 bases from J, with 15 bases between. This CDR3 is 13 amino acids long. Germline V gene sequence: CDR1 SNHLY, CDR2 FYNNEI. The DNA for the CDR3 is TGTGCCAGCTCGGGACTTCCGGGGGAAAAACTGTTTTTT. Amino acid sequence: CASSGLPGEKLFF. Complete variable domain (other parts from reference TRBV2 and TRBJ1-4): EPEVTQTPSHQVTQMGQEVILRCVPISNHLYFYWYRQILGQKVEFLVSFYNNEISEKSEIFDDQFSVERPDGSNFTLKIRSTKLEDSAMYFCASSGLPGEKLFFGSGTQLSVL.

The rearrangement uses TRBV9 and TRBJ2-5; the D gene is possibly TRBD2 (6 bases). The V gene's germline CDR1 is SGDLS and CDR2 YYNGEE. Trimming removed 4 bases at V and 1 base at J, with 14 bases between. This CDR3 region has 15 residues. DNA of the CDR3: TGTGCCAGCAGCACCGTCGGGGGAACCCAAGAGACCCAGTACTTC. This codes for CASSTVGGTQETQYF. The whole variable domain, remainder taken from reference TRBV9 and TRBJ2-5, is DSGVTQTPKHLITATGQRVTLRCSPRSGDLSVYWYQQSLDQGLQFLIQYYNGEERAKGNILERFSAQQFPDLHSELNLSSLELGDSALYFCASSTVGGTQETQYFGPGTRLLVL.